The T cell receptor beta chain described here comes from a study of a mutant IDH1 vaccine in newly diagnosed glioma. CDR3 length equals 15 residues. V lost 4 bases and J 1 base, leaving 13 bases between the germline ends. Germline V lookup: CDR1 SGHTA, CDR2 FQGNSA. Time point in this sample: baseline, week 1 (first vaccination visit). Treatment described: pre-vaccination baseline after standard-of-care therapy. Assay used: immunoSEQ multiplex PCR; TCRdb lists only in-frame clones, some missing. The table records tens of thousands of clones, roughly 80% of them present only once. Sample: PBMCs, taken from a glioma patient treated with radiotherapy, temozolomide or both. The clonotype originates from a man aged 30 to 39 with glioma. This rearrangement joins TRBV7-2 to TRBJ2-5, with D perhaps matching TRBD1 (5 bases). The CDR3 region is CASSSWGTPQETQYF. In nucleotides, the CDR3 is TGTGCCAGCAGCTCCTGGGGCACCCCCCAAGAGACCCAGTACTTC.